The next 13 T cell receptor beta chains were all read from a single sample in a study of T cell changes during pregnancy in multiple sclerosis. Clones were sequenced by immunoSEQ multiplex PCR, and TCRdb holds only the in-frame ones, with some missing. The repertoire holds tens of thousands of clones, with roughly 92% as singletons. This specimen was peripheral blood, taken in the third trimester of pregnancy. The receptors originated from a female donor in good health, enrolled as a control in a pregnancy study.

This clone was seen once. V gene TRBV2 combines with J gene TRBJ2-3; 8 positions agree with TRBD2. The junction had 11 bases not matched to a gene; V was cut back by 6 bases and J by 0 bases. The germline V gene has CDR1 SNHLY and CDR2 FYNNEI. The CDR3 runs to 17 residues. The CDR3 loop reads CASRYSGAATSTDTQYF. CDR3 in DNA: TGTGCCAGCAGATATAGCGGGGCTGCCACTAGCACAGATACGCAGTATTTT.

The chain is built from TRBV5-1 and TRBJ2-3, with D perhaps TRBD2 (6 bases). Trimming took off 1 base at V and 3 bases at J, with 12 bases between the two ends. Per the germline V gene, CDR1 is SGHRS and CDR2 is YFSETQ. The CDR3 consists of 15 residues. The CDR3 bases are TGCGCCAGCAGCTTGATTACTAGCAGTACAGATACGCAGTATTTT. Amino acids: CASSLITSSTDTQYF. The whole variable domain, remainder taken from reference TRBV5-1 and TRBJ2-3, is KAGVTQTPRYLIKTRGQQVTLSCSPISGHRSVSWYQQTPGQGLQFLFEYFSETQRNKGNFPGRFSGRQFSNSRSEMNVSTLELGDSALYLCASSLITSSTDTQYFGPGTRLTVL.

The V call is TRBV11-2, the J call TRBJ2-3; the D is unclear. The CDR3 consists of 14 residues. Germline CDR1 is SGHAT and CDR2 is FQNNGV. Trimming removed 1 base from V and 5 bases from J, with 10 bases in between. CDR3 sequence (DNA): TGTGCCAGCAGCTTAGCCGATTCGGGAGATACGCAGTATTTT. It specifies CASSLADSGDTQYF.

In its sample, this clone was seen once. This chain links TRBV10-2 with TRBJ1-4; no reliable D call. Deletions cut 2 bases from V and 0 bases from J, with 13 bases between. Germline CDR1 WSHSY, CDR2 SAAADI. CDR3 size: 17 residues. CDR3 region: CASSEPRLRPTNEKLFF. The CDR3 nucleotides read TGCGCCAGCAGTGAGCCACGTTTGAGGCCAACTAATGAAAAACTGTTTTTT.

V usage is TRBV28 and J usage is TRBJ2-3; 8 positions agree with TRBD1. With V trimmed by 7 bases and J by 2 bases, 8 bases remained unmatched. The CDR3 sequence is 15 residues long. Germline loops: CDR1 MDHEN, CDR2 SYDVKM. The CDR3 region is CASNPDRVLTDTQYF. For the CDR3, the DNA is TGTGCCAGCAACCCGGACAGGGTCCTCACAGATACGCAGTATTTT.

This clone was seen just once. V usage is TRBV4-1 and J usage is TRBJ1-6; 9 positions match TRBD1. CDR1 and CDR2 (germline): MGHRA, YSYEKL. The CDR3 contains 20 residues. V shed 2 bases, J shed 0 bases, and the junction held 11 bases outside the gene matches. CDR3 DNA sequence: TGCGCCAGCAGCCAACCCCCGGGACAGGGCGAAAGCTCCTATAATTCACCCCTCCACTTT. It yields the protein CASSQPPGQGESSYNSPLHF.

The chain links TRBV7-8 to TRBJ2-3; the match to TRBD2 covers 15 bases. Per germline, CDR1 SGHVS and CDR2 FQNEAQ. There are 17 residues in the CDR3. The trim removed 5 bases at V and 3 bases at J, leaving 6 bases unmatched. The chain's CDR3 is CASSLRGTSGRTDTQYF. The CDR3 DNA reads as TGTGCCAGCAGCCTCCGTGGGACTAGCGGGAGGACAGATACGCAGTATTTT.

For the CDR3, the DNA is TGTGCCCCAGCTTCAGGAGGCTGCAATCAGCCCCAGCATTTT. Its protein is CAPASGGCNQPQHF. This chain links TRBV7-6 with TRBJ1-5; D is unclear. Trimming took 11 bases from V and 2 from J, leaving 16 bases between them. CDR3 length equals 14 residues. Germline CDR1 and CDR2: SGHVS and FNYEAQ. The full variable domain, in which reference TRBV7-6 and TRBJ1-5 provide the parts outside the CDR3, is GAGVSQSPRYKVTKRGQDVALRCDPISGHVSLYWYRQALGQGPEFLTYFNYEAQQDKSGLPNDRFSAERPEGSISTLTIQRTEQRDSAMYRCAPASGGCNQPQHFGDGTRLSIL.

This rearrangement joins TRBV5-4 to TRBJ2-1, with D possibly matching TRBD1 (6 bases). The germline V gene encodes CDR1 SGHNT and CDR2 YYREEE (reference sequence). Trimming removed 4 bases from V and 3 bases from J, with 23 bases in between. This CDR3 region has 18 residues. The DNA for the CDR3 is TGTGCCAGCAGCGACGCCTTAAAAGGGATACAGGGCTACAATGAGCAGTTCTTC. It codes for CASSDALKGIQGYNEQFF. Using reference TRBV5-4 and TRBJ2-1 for the parts outside the CDR3, the full variable domain is ETGVTQSPTHLIKTRGQQVTLRCSSQSGHNTVSWYQQALGQGPQFIFQYYREEENGRGNFPPRFSGLQFPNYSSELNVNALELDDSALYLCASSDALKGIQGYNEQFFGPGTRLTVL.

J is TRBJ2-7 and V is TRBV14; TRBD1 is a possible D gene (6 bases). V lost 0 bases, J lost 3 bases, and 9 bases lay in between. In germline, CDR1 is SGHDN, CDR2 FVKESK. The CDR3 contains 14 residues. For the CDR3, the DNA is TGTGCCAGCAGCCAAGAAGGGACACACTACGAGCAGTACTTC. It encodes CASSQEGTHYEQYF.

V is TRBV28 and J is TRBJ2-7; 7 nucleotides align to TRBD1. Germline V gene lookup returns CDR1 MDHEN and CDR2 SYDVKM. The CDR3 totals 11 residues. V was clipped by 7 bases and J by 3 bases; unmatched bases: 0. The CDR3 spells CASTGGYEQYF. Here the CDR3 DNA reads TGTGCCAGCACAGGGGGCTACGAGCAGTACTTC.

V usage is TRBV29-1 and J usage is TRBJ2-1; 12 nucleotides agree with TRBD2. Germline lookup yields CDR1 SQVTM and CDR2 ANQGSEA. CDR3 length equals 14 residues. V was pared by 6 bases and J by 6 bases, with 6 bases of the junction left unmatched. The CDR3 spells CSVKTSGGPNEQFF. As DNA, the CDR3 is TGCAGCGTCAAGACTAGCGGGGGACCCAATGAGCAGTTCTTC.

V and J are TRBV4-1 and TRBJ1-2, with D perhaps TRBD1 (6 bases). Per the germline V gene, CDR1 is MGHRA and CDR2 is YSYEKL. The V gene lost 1 base and the J gene lost 8 bases, with 14 bases spanning the gap. The CDR3 is 14 residues long. This CDR3 reads CASSQGSRGGGYTF. The CDR3 nucleotides are TGCGCCAGCAGCCAAGGCAGCAGGGGCGGCGGCTACACCTTC.